These T cell receptor beta chains were read from a single sample in a study of tumour-infiltrating T cells in Burkitt lymphoma. Libraries were prepared by immunoSEQ multiplex PCR; TCRdb keeps only in-frame clonotypes and omits some of them. The sample has fewer than 8,000 clones; about 84% are singletons. The sequenced sample consisted of tumor tissue. The receptors derive from a human donor with Burkitt lymphoma. CDR3s include the opening cysteine and the closing phenylalanine or tryptophan. Fields, in order: V gene, CDR3 protein.

TRBV18,CASSPPTGASYEQYF
TRBV28,CASREGPSYEQYF
TRBV7-2,CASSFWGIGNQPQHF
TRBV9,CASSVAIEQFF
TRBV4-2,CASSQESGGVAYGYTF
TRBV11-2,CASSPGQGRVQFF
TRBV29-1,CSVEALQGGYGYTF
TRBV7-8,CASSLGHFQETQYF
TRBV9,CASSGIVDGYTF
TRBV30,CAWTVKETQYF
TRBV5-1,CASSLIPGENTGELFF
TRBV27,CASSPFGRNSYEQYF
TRBV10-3,CAISSGRGETQYF
TRBV6-6,CASSYGERETQYF
TRBV19,CASSPRLAGSTDTQYF
TRBV7-2,CASSRDGWNTEAFF
TRBV1,CTSSQDQADEKLFF
TRBV18,CASSLMTGAQGSNQPQHF
TRBV6-1,CASSWSGANVLTF
TRBV5-1,CASRRGLSVEQYF
TRBV7-9,CASSRTTSGGQETQYF
TRBV11-2,CASSYTSAPKDYGYTF
TRBV5-4,CASSSGTTQETQYF
TRBV7-2,CASSPRLGAEAFF
TRBV2,CASTDGYEQYF
TRBV19,CATIPDTEAFF
TRBV7-9,CASSLGGDSTDTQYF
TRBV29-1,CSAIPSGTSGGPSYEQYF
TRBV5-4,CASRSDSAEISGGYTF
TRBV29-1,CSVEDMTSEQYF
TRBV5-4,CASSLAPVNQMKYF
TRBV6-5,CASRQGLSQPQHF
TRBV7-8,CASSPRDRGGYEQYF
TRBV29-1,CSVMVGQGITEAFF
TRBV19,CASSQGQGTNYGYTF
TRBV27,CASSLAQSYEQYF
TRBV7-9,CASSPQQGVGTEAFF
TRBV5-6,CASSSTGVFEKLFF
TRBV7-6,CASSSEPGWDYEQYF
TRBV28,CASTPRDRGSETQYF
TRBV5-5,CASKVRAWETQYF
TRBV28,CTSSLINYGYTF
TRBV11-3,CASSSRTSLQFEQFF
TRBV9,CASSLGQGLYGYTF
TRBV9,CASSVERLGIYNEQFF
TRBV6-1,CASSGDVGGTMAFF
TRBV5-1,CASSTSGLAGGRYNEQFF
TRBV2,CASSRWTVGDNSPLHF
TRBV5-1,CASSWDRASSFF